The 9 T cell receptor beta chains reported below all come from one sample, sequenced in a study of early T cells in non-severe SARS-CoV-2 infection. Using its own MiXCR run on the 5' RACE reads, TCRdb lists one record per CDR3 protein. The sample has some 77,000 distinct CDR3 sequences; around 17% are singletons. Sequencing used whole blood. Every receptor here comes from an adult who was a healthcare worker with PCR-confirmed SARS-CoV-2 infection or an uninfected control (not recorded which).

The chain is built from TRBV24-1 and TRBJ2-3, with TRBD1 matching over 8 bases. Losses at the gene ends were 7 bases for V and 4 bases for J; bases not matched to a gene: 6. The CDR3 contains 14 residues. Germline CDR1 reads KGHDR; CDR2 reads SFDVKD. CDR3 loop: CATSGQGNADTQYF. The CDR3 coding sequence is TGTGCCACCAGCGGACAGGGAAATGCAGATACGCAGTATTTT.

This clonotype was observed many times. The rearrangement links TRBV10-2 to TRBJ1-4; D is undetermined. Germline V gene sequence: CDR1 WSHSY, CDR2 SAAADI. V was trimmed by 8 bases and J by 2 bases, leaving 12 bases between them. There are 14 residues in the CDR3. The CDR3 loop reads CASLVWPTNEKLFF. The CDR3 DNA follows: TGCGCCAGCCTAGTGTGGCCGACTAATGAAAAACTGTTTTTT.

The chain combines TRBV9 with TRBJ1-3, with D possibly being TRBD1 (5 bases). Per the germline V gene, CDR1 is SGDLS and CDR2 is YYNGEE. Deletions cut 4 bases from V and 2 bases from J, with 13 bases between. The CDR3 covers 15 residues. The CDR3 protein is CASSFFRDPGNTIYF. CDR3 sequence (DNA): TGTGCCAGCAGCTTTTTCAGGGATCCTGGAAACACCATATATTTT.

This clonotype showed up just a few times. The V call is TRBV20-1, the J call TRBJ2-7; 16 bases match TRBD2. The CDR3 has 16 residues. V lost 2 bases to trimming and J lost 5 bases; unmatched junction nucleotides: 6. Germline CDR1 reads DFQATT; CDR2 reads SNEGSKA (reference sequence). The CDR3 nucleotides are TGCAGTGCTAGATCCGGGACTAGCGGGAGGGCCAACGAGCAGTACTTC. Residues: CSARSGTSGRANEQYF.

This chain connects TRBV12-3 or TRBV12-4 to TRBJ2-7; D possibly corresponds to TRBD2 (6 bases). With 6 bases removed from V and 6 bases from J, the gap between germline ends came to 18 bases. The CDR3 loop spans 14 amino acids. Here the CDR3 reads CASSLSGFNGEQYF. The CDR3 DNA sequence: TGTGCCAGCAGCCTAAGCGGGTTCAACGGCGAGCAGTACTTC.

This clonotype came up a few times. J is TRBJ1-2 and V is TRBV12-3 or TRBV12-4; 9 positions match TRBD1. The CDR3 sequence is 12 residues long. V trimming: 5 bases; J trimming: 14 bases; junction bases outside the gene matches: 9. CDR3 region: CASSRGTGRSTF. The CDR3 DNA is TGTGCCAGCAGTCGCGGGACAGGGAGGAGTACCTTC.

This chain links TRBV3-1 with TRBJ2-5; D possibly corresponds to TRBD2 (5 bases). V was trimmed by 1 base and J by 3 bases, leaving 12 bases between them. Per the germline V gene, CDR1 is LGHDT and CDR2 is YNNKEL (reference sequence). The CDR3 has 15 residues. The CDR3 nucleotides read TGTGCCAGCAGCCAAGGGGAGATTACCAAAGAGACCCAGTACTTC. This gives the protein CASSQGEITKETQYF.

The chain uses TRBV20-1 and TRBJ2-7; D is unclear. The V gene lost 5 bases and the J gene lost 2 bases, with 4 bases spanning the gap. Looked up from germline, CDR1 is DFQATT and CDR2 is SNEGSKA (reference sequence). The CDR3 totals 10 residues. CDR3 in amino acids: CSAPTYEQYF. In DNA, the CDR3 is TGCAGTGCTCCCACCTACGAGCAGTACTTC.

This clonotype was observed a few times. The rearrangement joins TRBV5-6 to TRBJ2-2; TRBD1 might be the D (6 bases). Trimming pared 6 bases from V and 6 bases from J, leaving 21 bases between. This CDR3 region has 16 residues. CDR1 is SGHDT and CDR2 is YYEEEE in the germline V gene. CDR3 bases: TGTGCCAGCAACAGAGATCAGGGGCGATTCGCCGGGGAGCTGTTTTTT. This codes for CASNRDQGRFAGELFF.